This T cell receptor beta chain came from a study of blood T cell repertoires in COVID-19. The CDR3 is made up of 14 amino acids. Losses at the gene ends were 8 bases for V and 5 bases for J; bases not matched to a gene: 7. The germline V gene encodes CDR1 SGHNT and CDR2 YENEEA. Patients at the Seattle site were enrolled during active infection and followed longitudinally. Repertoires were generated with immunoSEQ multiplex PCR, while TCRdb's copy carries only in-frame clones and drops some. The table has 150,000 or so clones, 70% to 80% seen once. The chain combines TRBV11-3 with TRBJ2-3, with TRBD2 matching over 10 bases. The source material was peripheral blood. This TCR was sampled from a woman in her sixties or seventies with COVID-19, enrolled during active disease. For the CDR3, the DNA is TGTGCCAGCTCCCCTAGCGGGAGAGGAGATACGCAGTATTTT. It is translated as CASSPSGRGDTQYF.